These 4 T cell receptor beta chains were all obtained from the same sample, sequenced in a study of blood T cell repertoires in COVID-19. Produced via immunoSEQ multiplex PCR; TCRdb's table is partial and in-frame only. Here the sample spans hundreds of thousands of clones, 75% to 90% being singletons. The specimen sequenced was PBMCs or T cells enriched from blood (not recorded which). Every receptor here comes from a middle-aged man who had recovered from COVID-19.

The CDR3 sequence is CASSQLYGYTF. DNA of the CDR3: TGTGCCAGCAGCCAATTATATGGCTACACCTTC. The V and J genes are TRBV3-1 (or the pseudogene TRBV3-2) and TRBJ1-2; D not certain. This CDR3 region has 11 residues. Trimming took 2 bases from V and 5 from J, leaving 3 bases between them. Per germline, CDR1 LGHDT and CDR2 YNNKEL (reference sequence).

The table lists this clone with a few counts. The genes are TRBV7-9 and TRBJ2-2; a weak D match, TRBD2 (6 bases). Trimming removed 5 bases from V and 6 bases from J, with 22 bases in between. This CDR3 region has 17 residues. CDR1 SEHNR and CDR2 FQNEAQ come from the germline V gene (reference sequence). CDR3 residues: CASSPLSGDGGAGELFF. The CDR3 coding sequence is TGTGCCAGCAGCCCCCTGAGTGGGGACGGGGGTGCCGGGGAGCTGTTTTTT.

The chain couples TRBV18 to TRBJ2-2; D may be TRBD1 (6 bases). CDR3 size: 15 residues. CDR1 KGHSH and CDR2 LQKENI come from the germline V gene. Trimming stripped 4 bases from V and 2 bases from J, with 11 bases between. The CDR3 DNA is TGTGCCAGCTCACAGAGACAGGAAAACACCGGGGAGCTGTTTTTT. It translates to CASSQRQENTGELFF.

The V call is TRBV19, the J call TRBJ2-2; 7 bases are shared with TRBD2. The germline gives CDR1 LNHDA, CDR2 SQIVND (reference sequence). After removal of 4 bases from V and 6 bases from J, the junction contained 8 bases not matched to a gene. The CDR3 covers 15 residues. CDR3 DNA: TGTGCCAGTAGTACGTCCGGGACTATCCCCGGGGAGCTGTTTTTT. This encodes CASSTSGTIPGELFF.